This record covers a single T cell receptor beta chain. This entry comes from a study of blood T cell repertoires in COVID-19. Across the study: From the United States, Italy and Spain came samples of acute and convalescent COVID-19. T cells, B-cell-depleted T cells, or PBMCs supplied cDNA or gDNA.

Germline values: CDR1 SEHNR, CDR2 FQNEAQ (reference sequence). Trimming left V 6 bases short and J 0 bases short, with 9 bases between. CDR3 length equals 14 residues. In the authors' methods: Reference gene primer amplification yielded estimated nucleated cell counts. Clones were read by immunoSEQ multiplex PCR, and TCRdb kept only the in-frame ones, dropping some. The V and J calls and clone size were taken over from that table, and D and trimming were inferred from the DNA. The sample records around 26,000 clones, approximately 90% being singletons. The receptor was isolated from a human donor with active COVID-19. The donor label of this sample is uncertain. The source material was peripheral blood. The V and J genes are TRBV7-9 and TRBJ1-3; D gene uncertain. CDR3 bases: TGTGCCAGCAGGACGACTTTCTCTGGAAACACCATATATTTT. This gives the protein CASRTTFSGNTIYF. The variable domain in full, with the rest retrieved from reference TRBV7-9 and TRBJ1-3, is DTGVSQNPRHKITKRGQNVTFRCDPISEHNRLYWYRQTLGQGPEFLTYFQNEAQLEKSRLLSDRFSAERPKGSFSTLEIQRTEQGDSAMYLCASRTTFSGNTIYFGEGSWLTVV.